These 2 T cell receptor beta chains share one sample of origin, sequenced in a study of PD-1 blockade in mismatch repair-deficient tumors. Assay used: immunoSEQ multiplex PCR; TCRdb lists only in-frame clones, some missing. The sample has under 50,000 clones; under 85% are singletons. Source: PBMCs, taken before pembrolizumab treatment. The origin of the receptors is an adult with mismatch repair-deficient cancer.

The CDR3 region is CSVLLLGGRNTEAFF. The CDR3, as DNA: TGCAGCGTGTTGTTGTTGGGGGGTCGGAACACTGAAGCTTTCTTT. This chain joins TRBV29-1 and TRBJ1-1, with a weak D call TRBD1 (5 bases). The V and J ends lost 6 bases and 1 base respectively, with 18 bases between them. The CDR3 spans 15 residues. Germline CDR1 and CDR2: SQVTM and ANQGSEA.

The J gene is TRBJ1-2, the V gene TRBV19; 10 nucleotides match TRBD1. J lost 4 bases, V lost 6 bases, and 5 bases had no gene match. The CDR3 covers 14 residues. Germline V gene data show CDR1 as LNHDA and CDR2 as SQIVND (reference sequence). In nucleotides, the CDR3 is TGTGCCAGTAGCCGACAGGGGGCGGGCTATGGCTACACCTTC. Translation: CASSRQGAGYGYTF.